This TCR beta chain emerged from a study of identical twins. The CDR3 runs 17 residues. The trim removed 2 bases at V and 2 bases at J, leaving 6 bases unmatched. Germline CDR1 is SGHVS and CDR2 is FQNEAQ. This clonotype has at least ten counts. TCRdb called the 5' RACE reads again in MiXCR, with one record for every CDR3 protein. The data hold approximately 680,000 distinct CDR3 sequences, with 7.1% observed a single time. These data were also reused for a study on yellow fever vaccine responses in identical twins.

Sequenced material: PBMCs. The gene calls are TRBV7-8 and TRBJ2-3; TRBD2 agrees at 11 bases. This sequence was found in a woman aged 18-30 years in good health. DNA of the CDR3: TGTGCCAGCAGCTTAATCCTAGCGGGAGGTTCCACAGATACGCAGTATTTT. Encoded protein: CASSLILAGGSTDTQYF.